This passage covers 9 T cell receptor beta chains from one sample sequenced in a study of T cell repertoires in cytomegalovirus infection. Their antigen targets remain unknown. MiXCR was run by TCRdb on the reads, yielding one entry per CDR3 protein. The sample lists a few hundred thousand distinct CDR3 sequences; approximately 40% were seen once. The sequenced sample was cultured PBMCs, obtained from culture after CMV antigen stimulation. These receptors originate from a human donor in good health (CMV status not recorded). Some clones in this sample may be carry-over from other donors' samples.

This sequence joins TRBV20-1 and TRBJ2-5; D may be TRBD2 (5 bases). CDR1 and CDR2 (germline): DFQATT, SNEGSKA (reference sequence). CDR3 size: 14 residues. Between the trimmed V and J ends, which lost 0 bases and 5 bases, there was a span of 13 bases. The CDR3 loop reads CSARDGRGPETQYF. The CDR3 DNA is TGCAGTGCTAGAGATGGACGGGGTCCGGAGACCCAGTACTTC.

The rearrangement links TRBV19 to TRBJ1-3; 9 bases are a match to TRBD1. The V gene's germline CDR1 is LNHDA and CDR2 SQIVND (reference sequence). Trimming took 5 bases from V and 5 from J; bases not matched to a gene: 10. The CDR3 is made up of 16 amino acids. The CDR3 region has the DNA TGTGCCAGTAGTCCCCGACAGGGGGACACGCGAAACACCATATATTTT. Its translation is CASSPRQGDTRNTIYF.

This clonotype showed up just a few times. The genes are TRBV12-3 or TRBV12-4 and TRBJ2-5, with D tentatively TRBD2 (5 bases). CDR3 length: 16 amino acids. V was trimmed by 6 bases and J by 5 bases, leaving 22 bases between them. CDR3: CASSPLTLATAETQYF. CDR3 in DNA: TGTGCCAGCAGCCCTCTAACCCTAGCTACTGCGGAGACCCAGTACTTC.

The J gene is TRBJ2-1, the V gene TRBV10-3; TRBD2 matches at 11 bases. With 7 bases clipped from V and 4 bases from J, the junction kept 6 bases outside the gene matches. The CDR3 totals 15 residues. Germline values: CDR1 ENHRY, CDR2 SYGVKD. The CDR3 loop is CAIKSGTSGYNEQFF. As DNA, the CDR3 is TGTGCCATCAAGTCCGGGACTAGCGGATACAATGAGCAGTTCTTC.

The V gene is TRBV6-2 or TRBV6-3, the J gene TRBJ2-1; 7 nucleotides match TRBD2. The CDR3 extends over 14 amino acids. Unmatched junction bases numbered 2, after V lost 2 bases and J lost 4 bases. Looked up from germline, CDR1 is MNHEY and CDR2 is SVGEGT. The CDR3 nucleotides read TGTGCCAGCAGTTACCGGCGGGAGTACAATGAGCAGTTCTTC. It codes for CASSYRREYNEQFF.

The chain has TRBV7-2 and TRBJ2-1; 11 bases agree with TRBD2. This CDR3 region has 17 residues. V shed 5 bases and J 0 bases; nucleotides not matched to a gene: 6. The germline CDR1 and CDR2 sequences are SGHTA and FQGNSA. The CDR3 DNA is TGTGCCAGCAGCGGGCTAGCGGGAGGCAGCTCCTACAATGAGCAGTTCTTC. Amino acids: CASSGLAGGSSYNEQFF.

The rearrangement links TRBV11-2 to TRBJ2-1; the match to TRBD1 covers 9 bases. Germline CDR1 is SGHAT and CDR2 is FQNNGV. The CDR3 totals 14 residues. The junction had 6 bases not matched to a gene; V was cut back by 6 bases and J by 6 bases. The CDR3 coding sequence is TGTGCCAGCAGTACCAGGACAGGGGCCAATGAGCAGTTCTTC. Translation gives CASSTRTGANEQFF.

V and J are TRBV18 and TRBJ2-3; maybe TRBD1 (6 bases). Germline-derived CDR1 and CDR2 are KGHSH and LQKENI. This CDR3 is 15 amino acids long. The V gene lost 8 bases and the J gene lost 3 bases, with 18 bases spanning the gap. The CDR3 loop reads CASRDLGGRTDTQYF. The CDR3 DNA sequence: TGTGCCAGCCGCGATCTAGGGGGTAGAACAGATACGCAGTATTTT. Looking up the rest from reference TRBV18 and TRBJ2-3 gives the full variable domain: NAGVMQNPRHLVRRRGQEARLRCSPMKGHSHVYWYRQLPEEGLKFMVYLQKENIIDESGMPKERFSAEFPKEGPSILRIQQVVRGDSAAYFCASRDLGGRTDTQYFGPGTRLTVL.

The V gene is TRBV6-2 or TRBV6-3, the J gene TRBJ1-2, with 11 bases matching TRBD1. V lost 2 bases to trimming and J lost 4 bases; unmatched junction nucleotides: 3. Germline loops: CDR1 MNHEY, CDR2 SVGEGT. The CDR3 loop spans 15 amino acids. CDR3 coding DNA: TGTGCCAGCAGTTACCGGGACAGGGGGACCTATGGCTACACCTTC. Encoded protein: CASSYRDRGTYGYTF.